The 21 T cell receptor beta chains given below trace back to one sample, sequenced in a study of radiotherapy plus CTLA-4 blockade in lung cancer. Generated by immunoSEQ multiplex PCR, the TCRdb table keeps only in-frame clones and is missing some. The sample yields 110,000 or so clones, 65% to 85% seen once. The sequencing used peripheral blood, collected from a patient treated with radiotherapy plus ipilimumab. The receptors derive from a human donor with non-small cell lung cancer who had a partial response to radiotherapy plus ipilimumab.

In its sample, this clone was seen once. This sequence joins TRBV7-9 and TRBJ1-1, with unresolved D. CDR3 size: 15 residues. CDR1 and CDR2 from the germline V gene are SEHNR and FQNEAQ (reference sequence). Trimming shortened V by 0 bases and J by 4 bases, and 12 bases separated the two germline ends. Here the CDR3 reads CASSLAGPRGTEAFF. The CDR3 DNA reads TGTGCCAGCAGCTTAGCCGGCCCCCGGGGCACTGAAGCTTTCTTT. Drawing the rest from reference TRBV7-9 and TRBJ1-1, the complete variable domain is DTGVSQNPRHKITKRGQNVTFRCDPISEHNRLYWYRQTLGQGPEFLTYFQNEAQLEKSRLLSDRFSAERPKGSFSTLEIQRTEQGDSAMYLCASSLAGPRGTEAFFGQGTRLTVV.

This rearrangement joins TRBV7-3 to TRBJ2-2; TRBD1 matches at 8 bases. Trimming removed 5 bases from V and 2 bases from J; junction bases left unmatched: 4. Germline V CDR1 and CDR2: SGHTA, FQGTGA. The CDR3 contains 15 residues. The CDR3 bases are TGTGCCAGCAGCATGGACAGGGTTAACACCGGGGAGCTGTTTTTT. Translating gives CASSMDRVNTGELFF.

The rearrangement links TRBV27 to TRBJ1-2; D is perhaps TRBD1 (5 bases). V lost 2 bases and J 4 bases, leaving 11 bases between the germline ends. The CDR3 is made up of 14 amino acids. CDR1 MNHEY and CDR2 SMNVEV come from the germline V gene (reference sequence). The DNA of the CDR3 is TGTGCCAGCAGTTTAAGGGTGGGACTCTATGGCTACACCTTC. It translates to CASSLRVGLYGYTF.

This clone came up a few times. The chain employs TRBV2 and TRBJ1-1; tentatively, D is TRBD1 (5 bases). The CDR3 totals 14 residues. Per germline, CDR1 SNHLY and CDR2 FYNNEI. Trimming removed 7 bases from V and 2 bases from J, with 14 bases in between. This CDR3 reads CASTNSGRNTEAFF. In DNA, the CDR3 is TGTGCCAGCACCAACTCAGGGCGCAACACTGAAGCTTTCTTT. The full variable domain, with the rest looked up from reference TRBV2 and TRBJ1-1, is EPEVTQTPSHQVTQMGQEVILRCVPISNHLYFYWYRQILGQKVEFLVSFYNNEISEKSEIFDDQFSVERPDGSNFTLKIRSTKLEDSAMYFCASTNSGRNTEAFFGQGTRLTVV.

This rearrangement joins TRBV28 to TRBJ1-1; a weak D match, TRBD1 (5 bases). Between the trimmed V and J ends, which lost 5 bases and 1 base, there was a span of 11 bases. The CDR3 extends over 14 amino acids. Germline CDR1 and CDR2: MDHEN and SYDVKM. This chain's CDR3 is CASSVGGSNTEAFF. CDR3 nucleotide sequence: TGTGCCAGCAGTGTCGGGGGGTCGAACACTGAAGCTTTCTTT.

This chain joins TRBV7-9 and TRBJ2-3, with TRBD2 matching over 11 bases. The V segment lost 4 bases and the J segment 2 bases; nucleotides outside the gene matches: 2. The CDR3 loop spans 15 amino acids. The V gene's germline CDR1 is SEHNR and CDR2 FQNEAQ (reference sequence). CDR3 sequence: CASSSTSGNTDTQYF. In nucleotides, the CDR3 is TGTGCCAGCAGCTCGACTAGCGGGAACACAGATACGCAGTATTTT.

The gene calls are TRBV28 and TRBJ2-3; D is possibly TRBD2 (7 bases). From germline, CDR1 is MDHEN and CDR2 SYDVKM. Trimming left V 3 bases short and J 5 bases short, with 15 bases between. The CDR3 loop spans 15 amino acids. The CDR3 protein is CASSFWGGRGDTQYF. The DNA of the CDR3 is TGTGCCAGCAGTTTTTGGGGGGGCCGGGGAGATACGCAGTATTTT.

This clone was counted a few times. This chain uses TRBV10-3 with TRBJ1-3; unclear D gene. The length of the CDR3 is 14 residues. The V gene lost 8 bases and the J gene lost 0 bases, with 11 bases spanning the gap. Per germline, CDR1 ENHRY and CDR2 SYGVKD. For the CDR3, the DNA is TGTGCCATCGGTGTACGGGACTCTGGAAACACCATATATTTT. This codes for CAIGVRDSGNTIYF.

The chain carries TRBV5-8 and TRBJ1-4; D might be TRBD1 (6 bases). Germline CDR1 SGHTS, CDR2 YDEGEE. Trimming cost V 6 bases and J 4 bases, with 10 bases left between them. The length of the CDR3 is 13 residues. CDR3: CASNGQFNEKLFF. CDR3 nucleotides: TGTGCCAGCAACGGACAGTTTAATGAAAAACTGTTTTTT.

The rearrangement uses TRBV27 and TRBJ1-1, with 7 bases aligning to TRBD1. This CDR3 spans 15 amino acids. Germline loops: CDR1 MNHEY, CDR2 SMNVEV (reference sequence). Germline trimming cut 2 bases from V and 4 bases from J; bases unmatched to any gene: 7. CDR3: CASSLSRQGVTEAFF. The CDR3, as DNA: TGTGCCAGCAGTTTAAGTCGACAGGGAGTCACTGAAGCTTTCTTT.

This sequence joins TRBV5-1 and TRBJ2-1; 7 positions match TRBD1. V shed 2 bases, J shed 2 bases, and the junction held 10 bases outside the gene matches. The germline gives CDR1 SGHRS, CDR2 YFSETQ. There are 17 residues in the CDR3. CDR3 in DNA: TGCGCCAGCAGCTTTCGTCGGGTGGGGACAGCCTACAATGAGCAGTTCTTC. This translates into CASSFRRVGTAYNEQFF.

J is TRBJ2-1 and V is TRBV7-9; TRBD2 matches at 14 bases. The CDR3 is 16 residues long. Per germline, CDR1 SEHNR and CDR2 FQNEAQ (reference sequence). With V trimmed by 5 bases and J by 6 bases, 6 bases remained unmatched. CDR3 nucleotides: TGTGCCAGCAGCCCAGCCGGGACTAGCGGGAGCAATGAGCAGTTCTTC. Translated: CASSPAGTSGSNEQFF.

CDR3 residues: CASSLQRERLNEQFF. The CDR3 nucleotides read TGTGCCAGCAGTCTCCAGCGGGAGAGGTTGAATGAGCAGTTCTTC. The chain combines TRBV27 with TRBJ2-1; 8 nucleotides line up with TRBD2. With V trimmed by 5 bases and J by 7 bases, 10 bases remained unmatched. This CDR3 region has 15 residues. Germline V gene data show CDR1 as MNHEY and CDR2 as SMNVEV (reference sequence).

V usage is TRBV7-2 and J usage is TRBJ2-3; 8 bases align to TRBD2. Germline V CDR1 and CDR2: SGHTA, FQGNSA. The CDR3 covers 17 residues. The V segment lost 1 base and the J segment 0 bases; nucleotides outside the gene matches: 6. In DNA form, the CDR3 reads TGTGCCAGCAGCTTAGGACTAGCGTTCCCTAGCACAGATACGCAGTATTTT. Translating it yields CASSLGLAFPSTDTQYF. The entire variable domain, with the rest obtained from reference TRBV7-2 and TRBJ2-3, is as follows: GAGVSQSPSNKVTEKGKDVELRCDPISGHTALYWYRQSLGQGLEFLIYFQGNSAPDKSGLPSDRFSAERTGGSVSTLTIQRTQQEDSAVYLCASSLGLAFPSTDTQYFGPGTRLTVL.

The chain carries TRBV7-9 and TRBJ1-5; 8 bases agree with TRBD1. Germline CDR1 reads SEHNR; CDR2 reads FQNEAQ (reference sequence). V shed 2 bases and J 8 bases; nucleotides not matched to a gene: 5. This CDR3 has 14 amino acids. In nucleotides, the CDR3 is TGTGCCAGCAGCTTACAGGGGGCCCCTAAGCCCCAGCATTTT. Residues: CASSLQGAPKPQHF.

This chain connects TRBV30 to TRBJ1-1, with 8 bases aligning to TRBD1. The CDR3 consists of 15 residues. V lost 5 bases, J lost 0 bases, and 8 bases stayed unmatched. Looked up from germline, CDR1 is GTSNPN and CDR2 is SVGIG (reference sequence). CDR3 amino acids: CAWDAGQGMNTEAFF. The CDR3 DNA follows: TGTGCCTGGGACGCCGGACAGGGCATGAACACTGAAGCTTTCTTT.

The genes are TRBV4-3 and TRBJ2-3; D gene ambiguous. V lost 0 bases and J lost 0, with 13 bases in between. The CDR3 extends over 17 amino acids. The germline CDR1 and CDR2 sequences are LGHNA and YSLEER. CDR3 nucleotides: TGCGCCAGCAGCCAAGATCGACCGGGTTCTAGCACAGATACGCAGTATTTT. Translation gives CASSQDRPGSSTDTQYF.

This clone occurred a few times. The chain couples TRBV2 to TRBJ2-7; D gene unclear. The CDR3 totals 16 residues. V lost 1 base, J lost 0 bases, and 13 bases lay in between. Germline V CDR1 and CDR2: SNHLY, FYNNEI. The CDR3 DNA reads TGTGCCAGCAGTGAAGATACGTCTTTCAGCTCCTACGAGCAGTACTTC. It specifies CASSEDTSFSSYEQYF.

This clone has just a few counts. The chain uses TRBV9 and TRBJ2-7; no clear D. The CDR3 extends over 13 amino acids. Germline V gene data show CDR1 as SGDLS and CDR2 as YYNGEE. Trimming cost V 4 bases and J 5 bases, with 13 bases left between them. The CDR3 reads CASSPPRRHEQYF. The CDR3 DNA reads TGTGCCAGCAGCCCCCCCCGCAGGCACGAGCAGTACTTC.

The rearrangement joins TRBV6-1 to TRBJ1-2, with unresolved D. Germline V gene sequence: CDR1 MNHNS, CDR2 SASEGT. CDR3 length equals 12 residues. Trimming cost V 2 bases and J 8 bases, with 9 bases left between them. Here the CDR3 DNA reads TGTGCCAGCAGTGAAAATGCGGGGGGCTACACCTTC. Amino acids: CASSENAGGYTF.

The chain carries TRBV28 and TRBJ2-7; tentative D call: TRBD2 (7 bases). The V gene lost 2 bases and the J gene lost 3 bases, with 11 bases spanning the gap. The CDR3 runs 14 residues. Germline assignment: CDR1 MDHEN and CDR2 SYDVKM. CDR3 in DNA: TGTGCCAGCAGTTTAGAGGGGGGGTACTACGAGCAGTACTTC. Protein product: CASSLEGGYYEQYF.